Listed below are T cell receptor beta chains from one sample, sequenced in a study of monozygotic twins with inflammatory bowel disease. TCRdb re-called the 5' RACE reads; one entry per CDR3 protein, DNA not given. Its listing shows roughly 140,000 distinct CDR3 sequences. The sequenced material came from blood. Receptors originate from a human donor with ulcerative colitis or Crohn's disease, or a healthy co-twin of an affected twin (not recorded which). Each CDR3 is given with its conserved first and last residue. Fields, in order: clone size, V gene, J gene, CDR3 protein. Not every row has a clone size; where given, it reads once, few, many or a size class.

size: medium-sized
V: TRBV6-1
J: TRBJ2-7
CDR3: CASREATGYSYEQYF

size: -
V: TRBV2
J: TRBJ2-7
CDR3: CASSYRGRSSYEQYF

size: -
V: TRBV20-1
J: TRBJ2-5
CDR3: CSARWRDQETQYF

size: -
V: TRBV5-1
J: TRBJ2-7
CDR3: CASSQAGGRRDEQYF

size: -
V: TRBV20-1
J: TRBJ2-5
CDR3: CSAGRLAGAAGETQYF

size: -
V: TRBV3-1
J: TRBJ1-2
CDR3: CASKGQGFPTYGYTF

size: -
V: TRBV12-3/TRBV12-4
J: TRBJ2-2
CDR3: CASQHTGELFF

size: -
V: TRBV10-3
J: TRBJ1-2
CDR3: CAISDLAATNYGYTF

size: -
V: TRBV4-3
J: TRBJ2-3
CDR3: CASSQRWGGAVRNTQYF

size: -
V: TRBV14
J: TRBJ2-3
CDR3: CASSQGIAPSTDTQYF

size: -
V: TRBV6-2/TRBV6-3
J: TRBJ2-1
CDR3: CASSYTGNEQFF

size: -
V: TRBV19
J: TRBJ2-2
CDR3: CASSMGQKAGELFF

size: -
V: TRBV4-1
J: TRBJ2-7
CDR3: CASSQVSGFEQYF

size: -
V: TRBV5-1
J: TRBJ2-3
CDR3: CASSLEGTGYTDTQYF

size: -
V: TRBV27
J: TRBJ1-1
CDR3: CASSSPGQDARTEAFF

size: -
V: TRBV20-1
J: TRBJ1-1
CDR3: CSARTGTGNTEAFF

size: -
V: TRBV9
J: TRBJ2-1
CDR3: CASSPRRGVWNEQFF

size: -
V: TRBV12-3/TRBV12-4
J: TRBJ2-3
CDR3: CASSPVGGATGTDTQYF

size: -
V: TRBV7-6
J: TRBJ1-2
CDR3: CASSYPGVGYTF

size: -
V: TRBV20-1
J: TRBJ2-3
CDR3: CSARELADSTDTQYF

size: -
V: TRBV20-1
J: TRBJ1-1
CDR3: CSARVVISTEAFF

size: -
V: TRBV7-6
J: TRBJ2-7
CDR3: CASSLVGSWQGIEQYF

size: -
V: TRBV20-1
J: TRBJ2-6
CDR3: CSAIGLGSGANVLTF

size: -
V: TRBV29-1
J: TRBJ2-7
CDR3: CSVEGPDGDLKYEQYF